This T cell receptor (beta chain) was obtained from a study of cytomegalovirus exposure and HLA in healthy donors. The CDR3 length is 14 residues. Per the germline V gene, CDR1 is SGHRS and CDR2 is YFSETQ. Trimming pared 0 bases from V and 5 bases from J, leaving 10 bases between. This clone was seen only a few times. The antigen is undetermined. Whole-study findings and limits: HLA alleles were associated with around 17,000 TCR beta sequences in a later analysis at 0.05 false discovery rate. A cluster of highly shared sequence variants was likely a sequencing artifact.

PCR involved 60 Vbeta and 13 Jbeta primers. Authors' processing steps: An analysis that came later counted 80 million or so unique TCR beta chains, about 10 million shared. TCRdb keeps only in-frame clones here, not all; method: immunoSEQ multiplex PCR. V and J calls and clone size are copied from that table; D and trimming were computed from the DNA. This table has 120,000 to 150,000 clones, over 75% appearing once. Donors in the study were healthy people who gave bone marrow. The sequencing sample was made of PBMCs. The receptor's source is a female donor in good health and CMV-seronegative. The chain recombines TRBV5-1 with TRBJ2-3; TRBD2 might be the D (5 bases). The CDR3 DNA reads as TGCGCCAGCAGCTTGGGTCTAGCTATAGATACGCAGTATTTT. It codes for CASSLGLAIDTQYF.